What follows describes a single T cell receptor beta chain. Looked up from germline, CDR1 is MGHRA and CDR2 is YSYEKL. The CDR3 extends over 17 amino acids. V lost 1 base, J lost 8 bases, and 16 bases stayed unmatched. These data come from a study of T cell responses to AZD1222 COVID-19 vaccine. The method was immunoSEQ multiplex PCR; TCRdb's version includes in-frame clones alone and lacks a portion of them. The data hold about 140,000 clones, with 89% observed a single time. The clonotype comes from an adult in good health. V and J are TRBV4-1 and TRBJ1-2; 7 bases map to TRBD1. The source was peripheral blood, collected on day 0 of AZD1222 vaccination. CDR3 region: CASSQVGSYRGPGGYTF. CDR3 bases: TGCGCCAGCAGCCAAGTGGGATCATACAGGGGTCCGGGAGGCTACACCTTC.